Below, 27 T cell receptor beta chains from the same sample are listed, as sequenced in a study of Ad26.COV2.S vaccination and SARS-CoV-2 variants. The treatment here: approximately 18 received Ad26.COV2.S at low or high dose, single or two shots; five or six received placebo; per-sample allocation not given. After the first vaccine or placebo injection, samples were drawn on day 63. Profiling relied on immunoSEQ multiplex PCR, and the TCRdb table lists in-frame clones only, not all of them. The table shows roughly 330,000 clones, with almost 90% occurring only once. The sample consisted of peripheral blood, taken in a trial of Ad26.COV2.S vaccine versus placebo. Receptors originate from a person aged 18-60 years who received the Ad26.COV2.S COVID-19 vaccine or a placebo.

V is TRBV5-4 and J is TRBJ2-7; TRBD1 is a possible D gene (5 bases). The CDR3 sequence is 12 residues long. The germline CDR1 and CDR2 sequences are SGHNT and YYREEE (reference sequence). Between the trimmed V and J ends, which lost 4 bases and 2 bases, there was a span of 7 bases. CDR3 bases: TGTGCCAGCAGCGACAGTCCCTACGAGCAGTACTTC. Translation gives CASSDSPYEQYF.

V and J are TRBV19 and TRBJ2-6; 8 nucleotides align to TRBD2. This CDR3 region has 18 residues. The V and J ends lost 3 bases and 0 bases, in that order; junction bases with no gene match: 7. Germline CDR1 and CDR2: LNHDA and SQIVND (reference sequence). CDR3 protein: CASSMWVAGHSGANVLTF. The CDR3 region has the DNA TGTGCCAGTAGTATGTGGGTAGCGGGGCACTCTGGGGCCAACGTCCTGACTTTC.

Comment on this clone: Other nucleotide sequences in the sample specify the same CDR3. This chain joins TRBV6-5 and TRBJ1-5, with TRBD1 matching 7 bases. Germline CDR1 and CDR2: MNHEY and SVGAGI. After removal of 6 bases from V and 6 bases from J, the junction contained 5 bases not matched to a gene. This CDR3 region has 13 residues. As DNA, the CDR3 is TGTGCCAGCAGCCGCGACAGGGTTCAGCCCCAGCATTTT. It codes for CASSRDRVQPQHF.

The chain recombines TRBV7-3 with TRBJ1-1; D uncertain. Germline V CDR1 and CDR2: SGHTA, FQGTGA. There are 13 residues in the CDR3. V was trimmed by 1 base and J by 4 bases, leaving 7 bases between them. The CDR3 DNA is TGTGCCAGCAGCTTAAATGGAGTCACTGAAGCTTTCTTT. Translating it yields CASSLNGVTEAFF.

In DNA form, the CDR3 reads TGCGCCAGCAGCTTTCGGCCCTCTGGGACAGATTTTGGCACTGAAGCTTTCTTT. It encodes CASSFRPSGTDFGTEAFF. V gene TRBV5-1 combines with J gene TRBJ1-1; TRBD1 agrees at 7 bases. Looked up from germline, CDR1 is SGHRS and CDR2 is YFSETQ. The trim removed 2 bases at V and 4 bases at J, leaving 17 bases unmatched. The CDR3 has 18 residues.

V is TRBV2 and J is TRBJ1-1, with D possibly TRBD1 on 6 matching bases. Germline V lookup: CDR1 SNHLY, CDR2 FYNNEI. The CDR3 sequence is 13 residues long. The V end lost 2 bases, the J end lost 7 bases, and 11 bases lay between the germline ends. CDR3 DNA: TGTGCCAGCAGTGAAAGGGGGACGGATGAAGCTTTCTTT. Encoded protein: CASSERGTDEAFF.

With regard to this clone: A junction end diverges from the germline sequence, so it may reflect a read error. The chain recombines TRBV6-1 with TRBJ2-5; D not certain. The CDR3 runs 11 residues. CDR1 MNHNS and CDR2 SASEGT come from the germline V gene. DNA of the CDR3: TGTGCCAGCATTGAACATGGGACCCAGTACTTC. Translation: CASIEHGTQYF.

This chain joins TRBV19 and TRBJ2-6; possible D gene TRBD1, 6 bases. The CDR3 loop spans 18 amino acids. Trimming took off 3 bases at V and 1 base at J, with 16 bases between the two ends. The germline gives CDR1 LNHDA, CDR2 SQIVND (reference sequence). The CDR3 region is CASSIPGQILSGANVLTF. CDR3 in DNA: TGTGCCAGTAGTATTCCGGGACAAATTTTGTCTGGGGCCAACGTCCTGACTTTC.

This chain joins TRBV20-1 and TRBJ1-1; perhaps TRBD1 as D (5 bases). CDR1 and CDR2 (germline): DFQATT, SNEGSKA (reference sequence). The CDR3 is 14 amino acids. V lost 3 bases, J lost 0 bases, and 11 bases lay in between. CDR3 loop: CSASRQGVNTEAFF. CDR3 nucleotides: TGCAGTGCTAGTCGTCAGGGCGTGAACACTGAAGCTTTCTTT.

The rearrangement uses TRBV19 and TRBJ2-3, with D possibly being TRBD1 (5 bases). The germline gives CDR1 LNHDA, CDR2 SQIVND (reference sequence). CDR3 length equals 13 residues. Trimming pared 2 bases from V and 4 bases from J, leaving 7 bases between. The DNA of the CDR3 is TGTGCCAGTAGTATAAGGGGCGCAGATACGCAGTATTTT. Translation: CASSIRGADTQYF.

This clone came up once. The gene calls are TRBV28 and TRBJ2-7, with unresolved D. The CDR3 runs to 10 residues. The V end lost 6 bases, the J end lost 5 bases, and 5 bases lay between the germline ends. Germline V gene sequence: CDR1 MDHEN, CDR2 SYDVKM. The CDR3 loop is CASRDHEQYF. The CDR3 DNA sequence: TGTGCCAGCAGGGACCACGAGCAGTACTTC.

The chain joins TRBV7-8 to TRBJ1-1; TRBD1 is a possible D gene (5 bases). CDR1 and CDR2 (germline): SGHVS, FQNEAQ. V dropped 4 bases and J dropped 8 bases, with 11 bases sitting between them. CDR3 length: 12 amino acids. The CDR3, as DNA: TGTGCCAGCAGCTCAGGGTCGGTCGAAGCTTTCTTT. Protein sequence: CASSSGSVEAFF.

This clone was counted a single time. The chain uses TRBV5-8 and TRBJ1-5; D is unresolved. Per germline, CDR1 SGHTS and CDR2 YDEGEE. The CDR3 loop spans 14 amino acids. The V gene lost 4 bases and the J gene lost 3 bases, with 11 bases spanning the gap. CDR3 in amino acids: CASSDRGFNQPQHF. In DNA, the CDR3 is TGTGCCAGCAGCGATCGAGGATTCAATCAGCCCCAGCATTTT.

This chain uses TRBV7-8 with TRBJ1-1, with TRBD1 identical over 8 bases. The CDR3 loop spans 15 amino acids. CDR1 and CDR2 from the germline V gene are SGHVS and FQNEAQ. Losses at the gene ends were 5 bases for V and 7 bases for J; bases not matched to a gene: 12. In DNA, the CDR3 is TGTGCCAGCAGCCCTAGACAGGGGCCTAGGGGTGAAGCTTTCTTT. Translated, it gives CASSPRQGPRGEAFF.

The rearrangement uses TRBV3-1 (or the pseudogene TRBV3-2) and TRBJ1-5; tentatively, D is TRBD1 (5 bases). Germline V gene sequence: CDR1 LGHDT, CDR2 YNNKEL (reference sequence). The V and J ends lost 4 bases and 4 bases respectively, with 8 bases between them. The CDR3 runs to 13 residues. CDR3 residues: CASSPQANQPQHF. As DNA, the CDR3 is TGTGCCAGCAGCCCACAGGCTAATCAGCCCCAGCATTTT.

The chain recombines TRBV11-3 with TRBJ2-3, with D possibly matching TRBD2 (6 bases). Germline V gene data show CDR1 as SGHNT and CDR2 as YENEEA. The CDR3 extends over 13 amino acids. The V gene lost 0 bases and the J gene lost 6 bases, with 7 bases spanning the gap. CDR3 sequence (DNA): TGTGCCAGCAGCTTAGATGGGGGGGATACGCAGTATTTT. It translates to CASSLDGGDTQYF.

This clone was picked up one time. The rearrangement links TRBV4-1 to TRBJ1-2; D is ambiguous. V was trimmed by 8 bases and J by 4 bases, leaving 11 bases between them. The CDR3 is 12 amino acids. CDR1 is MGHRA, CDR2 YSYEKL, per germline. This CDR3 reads CASRDWGYGYTF. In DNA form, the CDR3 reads TGCGCCAGCCGCGATTGGGGCTATGGCTACACCTTC.

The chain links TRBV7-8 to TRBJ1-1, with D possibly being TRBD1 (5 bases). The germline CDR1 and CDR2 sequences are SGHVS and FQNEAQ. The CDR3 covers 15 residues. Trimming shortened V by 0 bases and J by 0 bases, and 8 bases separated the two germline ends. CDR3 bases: TGTGCCAGCAGCTTAGCGGGGACTCTGAACACTGAAGCTTTCTTT. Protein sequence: CASSLAGTLNTEAFF.

The DNA for the CDR3 is TGCAGCGTTGAATGGCGAACTGAAGCTTTCTTT. Translation: CSVEWRTEAFF. The rearrangement joins TRBV29-1 to TRBJ1-1; no reliable D call. The germline V and J ends were trimmed by 2 bases and 5 bases, with 6 bases remaining between them. The V gene's germline CDR1 is SQVTM and CDR2 ANQGSEA. The CDR3 runs to 11 residues.

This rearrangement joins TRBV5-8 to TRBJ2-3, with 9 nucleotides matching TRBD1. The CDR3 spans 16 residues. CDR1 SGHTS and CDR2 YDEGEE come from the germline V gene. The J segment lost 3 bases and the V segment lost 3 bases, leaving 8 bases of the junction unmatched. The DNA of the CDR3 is TGTGCCAGCAGCTCCAGACAGGGGGTTTGGACAGATACGCAGTATTTT. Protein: CASSSRQGVWTDTQYF.

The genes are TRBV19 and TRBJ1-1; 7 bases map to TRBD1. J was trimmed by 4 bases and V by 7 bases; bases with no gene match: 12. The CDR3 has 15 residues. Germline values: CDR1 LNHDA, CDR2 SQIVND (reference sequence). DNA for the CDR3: TGTGCCAGTATCGGGGCAGGGGGTTATAGCACTGAAGCTTTCTTT. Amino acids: CASIGAGGYSTEAFF.

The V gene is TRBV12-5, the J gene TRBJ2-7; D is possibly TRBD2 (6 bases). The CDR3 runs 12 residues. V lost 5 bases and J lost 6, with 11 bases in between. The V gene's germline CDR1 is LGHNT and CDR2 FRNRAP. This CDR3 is CASGPGGIEQYF. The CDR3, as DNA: TGTGCTAGTGGTCCCGGAGGGATCGAGCAGTACTTC. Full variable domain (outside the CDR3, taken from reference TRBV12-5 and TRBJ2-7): DARVTQTPRHKVTEMGQEVTMRCQPILGHNTVFWYRQTMMQGLELLAYFRNRAPLDDSGMPKDRFSAEMPDATLATLKIQPSEPRDSAVYFCASGPGGIEQYFGPGTRLTVT.

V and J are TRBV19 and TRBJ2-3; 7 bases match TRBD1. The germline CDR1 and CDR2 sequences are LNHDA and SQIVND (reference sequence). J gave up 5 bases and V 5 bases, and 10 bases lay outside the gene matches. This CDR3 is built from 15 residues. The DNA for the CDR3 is TGTGCCAGTAGTGTATGGGCCCCAGGGGGAGATACGCAGTATTTT. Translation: CASSVWAPGGDTQYF.

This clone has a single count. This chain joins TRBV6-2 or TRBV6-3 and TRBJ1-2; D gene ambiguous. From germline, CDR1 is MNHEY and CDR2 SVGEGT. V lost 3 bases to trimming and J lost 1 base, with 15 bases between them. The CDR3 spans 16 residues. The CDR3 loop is CASSYPLLDYNYGYTF. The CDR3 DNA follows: TGTGCCAGCAGTTATCCTCTTCTCGATTATAACTATGGCTACACCTTC.

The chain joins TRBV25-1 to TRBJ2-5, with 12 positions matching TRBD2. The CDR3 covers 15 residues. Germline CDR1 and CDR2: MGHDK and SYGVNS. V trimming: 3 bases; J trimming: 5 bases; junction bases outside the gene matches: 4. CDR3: CASSESSGGVETQYF. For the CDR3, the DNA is TGTGCCAGCAGTGAGTCTAGCGGGGGGGTTGAGACCCAGTACTTC.

DNA for the CDR3: TGTGCCAGCAGTACAGGGGGCGCTGGCACCGGGGAGCTGTTTTTT. Translated, it gives CASSTGGAGTGELFF. The V and J genes are TRBV6-4 and TRBJ2-2; TRBD1 agrees at 9 bases. Per the germline V gene, CDR1 is MRHNA and CDR2 is SNTAGT. The CDR3 length is 15 residues. The ends lost 5 bases at V and 4 bases at J; junction bases unmatched: 5.

CDR3: CASSIIPSLNTEAFF. The CDR3 DNA reads TGTGCCAGTAGTATCATACCCTCTTTGAACACTGAAGCTTTCTTT. The J gene is TRBJ1-1, the V gene TRBV19; D unclear. Trimming removed 3 bases from V and 0 bases from J, with 11 bases in between. Germline assignment: CDR1 LNHDA and CDR2 SQIVND (reference sequence). The CDR3 runs to 15 residues.